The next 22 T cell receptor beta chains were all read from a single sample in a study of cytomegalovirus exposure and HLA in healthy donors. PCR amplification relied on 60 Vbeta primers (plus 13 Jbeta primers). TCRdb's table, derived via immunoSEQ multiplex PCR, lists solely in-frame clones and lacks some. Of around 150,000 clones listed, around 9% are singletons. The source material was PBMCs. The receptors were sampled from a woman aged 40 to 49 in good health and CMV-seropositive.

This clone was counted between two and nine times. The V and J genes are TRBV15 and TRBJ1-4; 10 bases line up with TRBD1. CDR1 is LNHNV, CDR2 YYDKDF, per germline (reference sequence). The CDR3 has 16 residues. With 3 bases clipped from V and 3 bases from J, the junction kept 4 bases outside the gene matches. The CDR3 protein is CATSRFGTGANEKLFF. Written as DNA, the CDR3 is TGTGCCACCAGCAGGTTTGGGACAGGGGCTAATGAAAAACTGTTTTTT.

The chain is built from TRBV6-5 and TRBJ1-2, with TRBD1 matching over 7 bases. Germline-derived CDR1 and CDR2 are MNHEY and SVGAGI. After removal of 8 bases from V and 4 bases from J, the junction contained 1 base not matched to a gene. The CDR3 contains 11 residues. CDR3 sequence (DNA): TGTGCCAGCCGACAGGGCTATGGCTACACCTTC. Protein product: CASRQGYGYTF.

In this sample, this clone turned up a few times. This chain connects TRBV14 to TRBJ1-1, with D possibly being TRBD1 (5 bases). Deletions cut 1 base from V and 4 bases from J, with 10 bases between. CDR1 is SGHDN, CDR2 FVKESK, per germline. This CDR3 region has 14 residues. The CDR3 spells CASSQVAGPTEAFF. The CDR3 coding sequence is TGTGCCAGCAGCCAAGTGGCAGGGCCCACTGAAGCTTTCTTT.

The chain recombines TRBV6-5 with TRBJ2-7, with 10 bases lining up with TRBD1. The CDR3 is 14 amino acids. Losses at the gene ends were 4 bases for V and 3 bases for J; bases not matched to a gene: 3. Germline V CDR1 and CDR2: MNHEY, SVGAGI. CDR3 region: CASSSDRGNYEQYF. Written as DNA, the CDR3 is TGTGCCAGCAGTTCGGACAGGGGGAACTACGAGCAGTACTTC.

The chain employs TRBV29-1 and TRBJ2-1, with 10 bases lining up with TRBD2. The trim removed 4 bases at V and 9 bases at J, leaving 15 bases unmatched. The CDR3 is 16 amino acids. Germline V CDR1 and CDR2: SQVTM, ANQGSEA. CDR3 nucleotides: TGCAGCGTTGGGCTAGCGGGGGCCGTGACTGGGGGTGAGCAGTTCTTC. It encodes CSVGLAGAVTGGEQFF.

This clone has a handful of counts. CDR3 region: CASTPSRGRNTEAFF. Here the CDR3 DNA reads TGTGCCAGCACCCCGAGCAGGGGGCGGAACACTGAAGCTTTCTTT. The V call is TRBV7-9, the J call TRBJ1-1; 8 nucleotides line up with TRBD1. Germline CDR1 SEHNR, CDR2 FQNEAQ (reference sequence). The CDR3 consists of 15 residues. V shed 7 bases, J shed 1 base, and the junction held 8 bases outside the gene matches.

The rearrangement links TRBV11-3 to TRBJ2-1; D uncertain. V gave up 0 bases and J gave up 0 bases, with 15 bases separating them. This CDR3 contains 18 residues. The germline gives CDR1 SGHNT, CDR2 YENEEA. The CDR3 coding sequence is TGTGCCAGCAGCTTAGATACCCCTAGTTTCCCCTCCTACAATGAGCAGTTCTTC. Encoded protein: CASSLDTPSFPSYNEQFF.

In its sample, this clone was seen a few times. CDR3 sequence (DNA): TGTGCCAGCAGCGTAGCAACGGTGAACACCGGGGAGCTGTTTTTT. Translation: CASSVATVNTGELFF. The rearrangement uses TRBV9 and TRBJ2-2; the D is unclear. The CDR3 covers 15 residues. Germline CDR1 and CDR2: SGDLS and YYNGEE. V was shortened by 0 bases and J by 1 base, with 7 bases between the two germline ends.

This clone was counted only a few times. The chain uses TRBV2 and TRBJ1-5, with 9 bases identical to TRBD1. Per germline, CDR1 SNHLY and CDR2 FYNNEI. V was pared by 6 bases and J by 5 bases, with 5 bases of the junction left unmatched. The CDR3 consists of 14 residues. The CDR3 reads CASSAQGADQPQHF. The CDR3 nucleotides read TGTGCCAGCAGCGCACAGGGGGCCGATCAGCCCCAGCATTTT.

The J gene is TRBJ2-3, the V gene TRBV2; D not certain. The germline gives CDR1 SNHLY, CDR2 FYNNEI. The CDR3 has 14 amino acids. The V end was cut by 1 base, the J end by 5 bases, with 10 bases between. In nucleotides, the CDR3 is TGTGCCAGCAGTGAAGGTAGCTCCGGAGATACGCAGTATTTT. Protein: CASSEGSSGDTQYF. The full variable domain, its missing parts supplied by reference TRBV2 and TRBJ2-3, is EPEVTQTPSHQVTQMGQEVILRCVPISNHLYFYWYRQILGQKVEFLVSFYNNEISEKSEIFDDQFSVERPDGSNFTLKIRSTKLEDSAMYFCASSEGSSGDTQYFGPGTRLTVL.

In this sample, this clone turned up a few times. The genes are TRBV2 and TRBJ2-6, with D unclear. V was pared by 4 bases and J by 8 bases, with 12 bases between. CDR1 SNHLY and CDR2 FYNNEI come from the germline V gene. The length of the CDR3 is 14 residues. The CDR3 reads CASSAAARTNVLTF. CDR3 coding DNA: TGTGCCAGCAGTGCGGCGGCGCGGACCAACGTCCTGACTTTC.

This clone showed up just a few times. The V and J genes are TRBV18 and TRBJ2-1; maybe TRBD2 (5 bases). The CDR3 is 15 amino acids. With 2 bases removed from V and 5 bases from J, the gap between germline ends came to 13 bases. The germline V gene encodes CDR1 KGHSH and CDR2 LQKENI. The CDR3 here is CASSPFGGVNNEQFF. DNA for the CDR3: TGTGCCAGCTCACCATTCGGAGGAGTCAACAATGAGCAGTTCTTC.

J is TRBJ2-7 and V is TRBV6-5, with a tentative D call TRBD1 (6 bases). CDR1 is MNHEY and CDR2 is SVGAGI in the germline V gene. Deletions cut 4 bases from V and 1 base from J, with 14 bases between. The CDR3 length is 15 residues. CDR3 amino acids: CASSSTGLTSYEQYF. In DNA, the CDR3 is TGTGCCAGCAGTTCAACAGGGCTGACTTCCTACGAGCAGTACTTC.

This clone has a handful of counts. The CDR3 bases are TGTGCCAGCAGCTTAACCCCCGGGAGCCTGGGGTCACCCCTCCACTTT. Translated: CASSLTPGSLGSPLHF. This rearrangement joins TRBV11-2 to TRBJ1-6; D is uncertain. Trimming shortened V by 2 bases and J by 10 bases, and 18 bases separated the two germline ends. CDR1 is SGHAT, CDR2 FQNNGV, per germline. The CDR3 extends over 16 amino acids. Full variable domain (outside the CDR3, taken from reference TRBV11-2 and TRBJ1-6): EAGVAQSPRYKIIEKRQSVAFWCNPISGHATLYWYQQILGQGPKLLIQFQNNGVVDDSQLPKDRFSAERLKGVDSTLKIQPAKLEDSAVYLCASSLTPGSLGSPLHFGNGTRLTVT.

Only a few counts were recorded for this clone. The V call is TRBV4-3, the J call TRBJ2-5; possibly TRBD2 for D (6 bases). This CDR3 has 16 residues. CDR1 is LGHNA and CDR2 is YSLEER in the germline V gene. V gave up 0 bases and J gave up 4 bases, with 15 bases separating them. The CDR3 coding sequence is TGCGCCAGCAGCCAAGATCGCGGGAACTGGGGAGAGACCCAGTACTTC. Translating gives CASSQDRGNWGETQYF.

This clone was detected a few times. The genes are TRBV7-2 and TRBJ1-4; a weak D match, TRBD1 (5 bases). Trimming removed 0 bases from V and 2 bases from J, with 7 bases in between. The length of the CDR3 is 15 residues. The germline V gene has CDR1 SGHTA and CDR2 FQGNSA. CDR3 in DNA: TGTGCCAGCAGCTTAGCGGGGGGGACTAATGAAAAACTGTTTTTT. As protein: CASSLAGGTNEKLFF.

CDR3 amino acids: CASSNSFNEKLFF. CDR3 bases: TGTGCCAGCAGTAATAGCTTCAATGAAAAACTGTTTTTT. The genes are TRBV6-5 and TRBJ1-4, with no clear D. Between the trimmed V and J ends, which lost 5 bases and 5 bases, there was a span of 9 bases. From germline, CDR1 is MNHEY and CDR2 SVGAGI. This CDR3 has 13 amino acids.

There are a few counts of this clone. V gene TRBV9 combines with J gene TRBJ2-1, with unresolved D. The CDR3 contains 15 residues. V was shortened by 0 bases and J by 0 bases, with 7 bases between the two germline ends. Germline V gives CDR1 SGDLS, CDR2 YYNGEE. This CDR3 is CASSVGESSYNEQFF. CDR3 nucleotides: TGTGCCAGCAGCGTAGGAGAAAGCTCCTACAATGAGCAGTTCTTC. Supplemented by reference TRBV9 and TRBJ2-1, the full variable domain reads DSGVTQTPKHLITATGQRVTLRCSPRSGDLSVYWYQQSLDQGLQFLIQYYNGEERAKGNILERFSAQQFPDLHSELNLSSLELGDSALYFCASSVGESSYNEQFFGPGTRLTVL.

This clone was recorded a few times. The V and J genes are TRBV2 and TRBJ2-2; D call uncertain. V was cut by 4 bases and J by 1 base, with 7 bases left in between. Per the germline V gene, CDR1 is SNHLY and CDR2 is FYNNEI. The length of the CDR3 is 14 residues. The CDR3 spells CASSGAMNTGELFF. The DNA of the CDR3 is TGTGCCAGCAGTGGGGCTATGAACACCGGGGAGCTGTTTTTT.

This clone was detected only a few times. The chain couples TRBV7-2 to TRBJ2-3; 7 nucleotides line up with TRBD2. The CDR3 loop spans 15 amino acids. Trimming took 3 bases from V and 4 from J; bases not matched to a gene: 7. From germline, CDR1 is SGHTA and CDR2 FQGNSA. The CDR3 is CASSFLAAPADTQYF. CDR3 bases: TGTGCCAGCAGCTTCCTAGCGGCCCCCGCAGATACGCAGTATTTT. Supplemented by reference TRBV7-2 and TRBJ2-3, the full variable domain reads GAGVSQSPSNKVTEKGKDVELRCDPISGHTALYWYRQSLGQGLEFLIYFQGNSAPDKSGLPSDRFSAERTGGSVSTLTIQRTQQEDSAVYLCASSFLAAPADTQYFGPGTRLTVL.

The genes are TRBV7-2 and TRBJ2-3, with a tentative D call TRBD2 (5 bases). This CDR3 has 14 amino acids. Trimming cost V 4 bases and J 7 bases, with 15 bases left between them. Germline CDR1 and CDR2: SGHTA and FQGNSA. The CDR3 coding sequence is TGTGCCAGCAGCTCCCCCACTCCGGGAAATACGCAGTATTTT. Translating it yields CASSSPTPGNTQYF.

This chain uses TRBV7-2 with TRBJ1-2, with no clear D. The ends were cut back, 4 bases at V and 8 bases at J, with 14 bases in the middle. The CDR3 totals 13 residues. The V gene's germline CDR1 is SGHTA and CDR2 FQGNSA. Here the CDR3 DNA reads TGTGCCAGCAGCTCGCCGGGAGAGAGGGGCTACACCTTC. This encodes CASSSPGERGYTF.